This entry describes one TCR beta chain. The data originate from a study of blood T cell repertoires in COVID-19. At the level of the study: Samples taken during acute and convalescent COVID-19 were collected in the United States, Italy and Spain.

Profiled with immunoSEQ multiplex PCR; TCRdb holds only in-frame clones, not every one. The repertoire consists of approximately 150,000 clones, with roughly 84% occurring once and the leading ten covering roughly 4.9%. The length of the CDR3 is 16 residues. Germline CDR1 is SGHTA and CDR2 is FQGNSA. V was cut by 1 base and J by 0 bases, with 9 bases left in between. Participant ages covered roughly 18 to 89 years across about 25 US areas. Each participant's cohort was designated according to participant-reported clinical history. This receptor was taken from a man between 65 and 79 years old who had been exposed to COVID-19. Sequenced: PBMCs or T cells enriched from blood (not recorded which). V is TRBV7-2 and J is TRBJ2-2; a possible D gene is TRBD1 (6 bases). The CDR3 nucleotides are TGTGCCAGCAGCTTAGTTGGACAGTCGAACACCGGGGAGCTGTTTTTT. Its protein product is CASSLVGQSNTGELFF.